The sequence of this T cell receptor (beta chain) was determined in a study of blood T cell repertoires in COVID-19. In the study overall: Sites across the United States, Italy and Spain contributed samples from acute and convalescent COVID-19. T cells, B-cell-depleted T cells, or PBMCs provided the cDNA or gDNA that served as material.

As processed by the authors: Counts of nucleated cells, estimated from reference gene primer amplification, were obtained. Assay used: immunoSEQ multiplex PCR; TCRdb lists only in-frame clones, some missing. V, J and clone size were drawn from that table, and D and trimming were deduced from the DNA. The sample holds tens of thousands of clones, about 74% seen once. This clone was observed many times. This sequence was found in a human donor in a cohort sampled during active COVID-19. Sequenced material: peripheral blood.

The CDR3 here is CASNARGNTEAFF. The CDR3 nucleotides are TGTGCCAGTAACGCCAGGGGGAACACTGAAGCTTTCTTT. J is TRBJ1-1 and V is TRBV19, with D possibly being TRBD1 (6 bases). The V gene's germline CDR1 is LNHDA and CDR2 SQIVND (reference sequence). CDR3 length: 13 amino acids. V was shortened by 7 bases and J by 1 base, with 10 bases between the two germline ends.